This T cell receptor (beta chain) was profiled in a study of T cell changes during pregnancy in multiple sclerosis. Repertoires were generated with immunoSEQ multiplex PCR, while TCRdb's copy carries only in-frame clones and drops some. The repertoire holds tens of thousands of clones, with 92% as singletons. Looked up from germline, CDR1 is MNHEY and CDR2 is SVGAGI. This CDR3 contains 15 residues. Trimming cost V 6 bases and J 4 bases; bases outside gene matches: 7. The chain joins TRBV6-5 to TRBJ1-4; 8 bases align to TRBD1. Sequenced material: peripheral blood, taken in the second trimester of pregnancy. The clonotype comes from a female donor in good health, enrolled as a control in a pregnancy study. The CDR3 region is CASRLGQGDNEKLFF. CDR3 nucleotide sequence: TGTGCCAGCAGACTCGGACAGGGTGATAATGAAAAACTGTTTTTT.